Given below is one T cell receptor (beta chain) in context. As yet, its antigen is unknown. The data were obtained in a study of OX40 agonist ivuxolimab in advanced cancers. Study-wide results and limits: Compared with others, partial responders at 0.1-3.0 mg/kg displayed clonal expansion among the lowest.

Germline V gene sequence: CDR1 SGHTA, CDR2 FQGNSA. The CDR3 contains 15 residues. The J segment lost 5 bases and the V segment lost 5 bases, leaving 7 bases of the junction unmatched. Data came from immunoSEQ multiplex PCR; TCRdb stores just in-frame clones and leaves some out. The repertoire holds tens of thousands of clones, with 86% as singletons. V usage is TRBV7-2 and J usage is TRBJ1-5; TRBD1 aligns across 9 bases. This clonotype was obtained from an adult with an advanced solid tumor such as melanoma, head and neck, liver or kidney cancer. The sequencing here drew on CD4+ or CD8+ T cells sorted from blood, taken in a trial of the OX40 agonist ivuxolimab. The DNA of the CDR3 is TGTGCCAGCAGCGGCGGGACAGGGAGGTATCAGCCCCAGCATTTT. Translation gives CASSGGTGRYQPQHF.